This T cell receptor (beta chain) was captured by sequencing in a study of OX40 agonist ivuxolimab in advanced cancers. General study findings and limits: Clonal expansion from baseline to week 6 occurred in both CD4+ and CD8+ T cells. Some nonresponders likewise displayed low normalized T-cell clonal expansion.

Using immunoSEQ multiplex PCR, the repertoire was profiled, and TCRdb retains in-frame clones only, with some absent. The sample yields roughly 60,000 clones, about four fifths seen once. Of note for this clone: Its antigen is undetermined.

This CDR3 region has 12 residues. With 4 bases removed from V and 6 bases from J, the gap between germline ends came to 10 bases. CDR1 SNHLY and CDR2 FYNNEI come from the germline V gene. The sampling schedule covered blood at baseline, cycle 4 day 1, and cycle 7 day 1. The chain links TRBV2 to TRBJ2-7; the D gene is possibly TRBD1 (5 bases). This sequence was found in an adult with an advanced solid tumor such as melanoma, head and neck, liver or kidney cancer. The input for sequencing was CD4+ or CD8+ T cells sorted from blood, taken in a trial of the OX40 agonist ivuxolimab. The CDR3 region is CASSVQGSEQYF. The CDR3 DNA is TGTGCCAGCAGTGTGCAGGGCAGCGAGCAGTACTTC.